The next 26 T cell receptor beta chains were all read from a single sample in a study of a mutant IDH1 vaccine in newly diagnosed glioma. Clones were read by immunoSEQ multiplex PCR, and TCRdb kept only the in-frame ones, dropping some. This repertoire shows tens of thousands of clones, around 78% found once; its top ten account for about 24%. The antigens for these receptors are not known. Time point given: week 11, during vaccination. It was 300 ug of mutant IDH1 20-mer peptide that made up each vaccine dose, given with topical imiquimod. The material sequenced was PBMCs, taken from a glioma patient whose treatment included an IDH1 peptide vaccine. Receptor source: a man aged 30 to 45 with glioma.

The chain carries TRBV4-3 and TRBJ1-2, with D possibly being TRBD1 (6 bases). This CDR3 spans 14 amino acids. Germline V gene data show CDR1 as LGHNA and CDR2 as YSLEER. The germline V and J ends were trimmed by 3 bases and 2 bases, with 10 bases remaining between them. In DNA form, the CDR3 reads TGCGCCAGCAGCCACGTAGGACAGAACTATGGCTACACCTTC. Its protein is CASSHVGQNYGYTF.

The genes are TRBV10-3 and TRBJ1-5, with D possibly TRBD1 on 6 matching bases. Germline CDR1 is ENHRY and CDR2 is SYGVKD. This CDR3 region has 17 residues. Between the trimmed V and J ends, which lost 0 bases and 2 bases, there was a span of 14 bases. CDR3 sequence: CAISESRKGGGNQPQHF. The CDR3 DNA is TGTGCCATCAGTGAGTCCCGAAAGGGGGGAGGCAATCAGCCCCAGCATTTT.

CDR3 residues: CASSQVGTGKAYGYTF. DNA of the CDR3: TGCGCCAGCAGCCAAGTAGGGACAGGGAAGGCCTATGGCTACACCTTC. The chain combines TRBV4-3 with TRBJ1-2; 9 bases line up with TRBD1. The germline gives CDR1 LGHNA, CDR2 YSLEER. The V segment lost 1 base and the J segment 4 bases; nucleotides outside the gene matches: 7. This CDR3 has 16 amino acids.

This clone came up a few times. V and J are TRBV7-2 and TRBJ1-4; 10 bases agree with TRBD1. Germline V CDR1 and CDR2: SGHTA, FQGNSA. The CDR3 sequence is 15 residues long. The V and J ends lost 5 bases and 5 bases, in that order; junction bases with no gene match: 5. The DNA for the CDR3 is TGTGCCAGCAGCACCGAGGGACAGGGGAATGAAAAACTGTTTTTT. It specifies CASSTEGQGNEKLFF.

This clone was counted between two and nine times. This rearrangement joins TRBV6-1 to TRBJ1-2; D is possibly TRBD1 (5 bases). There are 14 residues in the CDR3. Germline V lookup: CDR1 MNHNS, CDR2 SASEGT. The V gene lost 4 bases and the J gene lost 6 bases, with 15 bases spanning the gap. The CDR3 spells CASSVGGAAHGYTF. CDR3 nucleotide sequence: TGTGCCAGCAGTGTGGGTGGGGCAGCACATGGCTACACCTTC.

In its sample, this clone was seen a few times. The gene calls are TRBV5-4 and TRBJ2-2, with D maybe TRBD1 (6 bases). V gave up 3 bases and J gave up 5 bases, with 11 bases separating them. The CDR3 length is 14 residues. Germline V gene data show CDR1 as SGHNT and CDR2 as YYREEE (reference sequence). In DNA form, the CDR3 reads TGTGCCAGCAGCTCCTGGACAGAAACCGGGGAGCTGTTTTTT. This encodes CASSSWTETGELFF. The complete variable domain, with remaining parts taken from reference TRBV5-4 and TRBJ2-2, reads ETGVTQSPTHLIKTRGQQVTLRCSSQSGHNTVSWYQQALGQGPQFIFQYYREEENGRGNFPPRFSGLQFPNYSSELNVNALELDDSALYLCASSSWTETGELFFGEGSRLTVL.

This chain connects TRBV2 to TRBJ2-7, with 7 nucleotides matching TRBD1. The germline CDR1 and CDR2 sequences are SNHLY and FYNNEI. Germline trimming cut 6 bases from V and 3 bases from J; bases unmatched to any gene: 8. The CDR3 totals 14 residues. CDR3 loop: CASRPGQRFYEQYF. CDR3 bases: TGTGCCAGCAGGCCGGGACAGAGATTCTACGAGCAGTACTTC.

The chain uses TRBV4-1 and TRBJ2-1; no reliable D call. V was shortened by 3 bases and J by 4 bases, with 13 bases between the two germline ends. The CDR3 is 15 residues long. The germline gives CDR1 MGHRA, CDR2 YSYEKL. The CDR3 bases are TGCGCCAGCAGCCAGGAAAATAGATGGTACAATGAGCAGTTCTTC. It translates to CASSQENRWYNEQFF.

The chain joins TRBV29-1 to TRBJ2-7; D is ambiguous. The germline CDR1 and CDR2 sequences are SQVTM and ANQGSEA. V was cut by 3 bases and J by 11 bases, with 11 bases left in between. The CDR3 contains 10 residues. The DNA for the CDR3 is TGCAGCGTTGAGAAGGATATTAAGTACTTC. Translated, it gives CSVEKDIKYF.

A single count supports this clone. CDR3 sequence (DNA): TGTGCCAGCAGTTCCCAGGGTCAAGAGACCCAGTACTTC. Protein: CASSSQGQETQYF. The chain joins TRBV27 to TRBJ2-5, with a weak D call TRBD1 (5 bases). CDR1 and CDR2 from the germline V gene are MNHEY and SMNVEV (reference sequence). This CDR3 is 13 amino acids long. The V end was cut by 4 bases, the J end by 2 bases, with 8 bases between.

The chain uses TRBV7-2 and TRBJ1-3; tentative D call: TRBD1 (5 bases). CDR1 SGHTA and CDR2 FQGNSA come from the germline V gene. V shed 3 bases and J shed 4 bases, with 13 bases lying between them. This CDR3 is 15 amino acids long. CDR3 loop: CASSFAGTSGNTIYF. The DNA of the CDR3 is TGTGCCAGCAGCTTCGCAGGGACGTCGGGAAACACCATATATTTT.

CDR3 protein: CASSLGGGVNTEAFF. The CDR3 coding sequence is TGCGCCAGCAGCTTGGGTGGGGGGGTGAACACTGAAGCTTTCTTT. The V gene is TRBV5-1, the J gene TRBJ1-1; D perhaps matches TRBD1 (5 bases). Germline CDR1 and CDR2: SGHRS and YFSETQ. V lost 0 bases, J lost 0 bases, and 9 bases lay in between. The CDR3 has 15 amino acids. The entire variable domain, with the rest obtained from reference TRBV5-1 and TRBJ1-1, is as follows: KAGVTQTPRYLIKTRGQQVTLSCSPISGHRSVSWYQQTPGQGLQFLFEYFSETQRNKGNFPGRFSGRQFSNSRSEMNVSTLELGDSALYLCASSLGGGVNTEAFFGQGTRLTVV.

The chain carries TRBV10-2 and TRBJ1-1, with TRBD1 as a possible D gene (5 bases). This CDR3 is 16 amino acids long. Germline CDR1 WSHSY, CDR2 SAAADI. V was trimmed by 0 bases and J by 2 bases, leaving 13 bases between them. The CDR3 DNA follows: TGCGCCAGCAGTGAGTCGAGGCGGGGGATCAACACTGAAGCTTTCTTT. Amino acids: CASSESRRGINTEAFF.

In its sample, this clone ranks as medium-sized. V usage is TRBV6-4 and J usage is TRBJ1-1, with D possibly matching TRBD1 (6 bases). CDR1 MRHNA and CDR2 SNTAGT come from the germline V gene. The ends were cut back, 7 bases at V and 4 bases at J, with 10 bases in the middle. This CDR3 spans 12 amino acids. CDR3 nucleotide sequence: TGTGCCAGCAACTTACAGGGCACTGAAGCTTTCTTT. This sequence encodes CASNLQGTEAFF.

The rearrangement uses TRBV10-2 and TRBJ1-1; D unresolved. Germline values: CDR1 WSHSY, CDR2 SAAADI. The CDR3 contains 11 residues. The V end lost 8 bases, the J end lost 5 bases, and 9 bases lay between the germline ends. The CDR3 reads CASVLETEAFF. In DNA, the CDR3 is TGCGCCAGCGTACTTGAGACTGAAGCTTTCTTT.

This clone was found a few times. This chain uses TRBV5-5 with TRBJ2-1, with 9 bases that match TRBD1. The CDR3 totals 16 residues. The trim removed 1 base at V and 8 bases at J, leaving 10 bases unmatched. Germline loops: CDR1 SGHKS, CDR2 YYEKEE (reference sequence). As DNA, the CDR3 is TGTGCCAGCAGCTTGCTCCGGGACAGGGCGTTGGATGAGCAGTTCTTC. It specifies CASSLLRDRALDEQFF.

This sequence joins TRBV6-5 and TRBJ1-5; a possible D gene is TRBD1 (5 bases). The germline gives CDR1 MNHEY, CDR2 SVGAGI. The V end was cut by 6 bases, the J end by 0 bases, with 12 bases between. The CDR3 is 15 amino acids. The CDR3 spells CASSRGGNSNQPQHF. DNA of the CDR3: TGTGCCAGCAGCCGCGGGGGGAATAGCAATCAGCCCCAGCATTTT.

The chain combines TRBV7-9 with TRBJ1-1, with D tentatively TRBD1 (6 bases). Germline CDR1 reads SEHNR; CDR2 reads FQNEAQ (reference sequence). The CDR3 sequence is 14 residues long. Trimming shortened V by 4 bases and J by 1 base, and 10 bases separated the two germline ends. DNA of the CDR3: TGTGCCAGCAGCTCGGACAGAAAGAACACTGAAGCTTTCTTT. Protein: CASSSDRKNTEAFF. The variable domain in full, completed from reference TRBV7-9 and TRBJ1-1, reads DTGVSQNPRHKITKRGQNVTFRCDPISEHNRLYWYRQTLGQGPEFLTYFQNEAQLEKSRLLSDRFSAERPKGSFSTLEIQRTEQGDSAMYLCASSSDRKNTEAFFGQGTRLTVV.

This clone was picked up a small number of times. V is TRBV4-1 and J is TRBJ2-7, with D unresolved. Trimming left V 0 bases short and J 6 bases short, with 12 bases between. From germline, CDR1 is MGHRA and CDR2 YSYEKL. The CDR3 runs 14 residues. The CDR3 reads CASSQDRAVPEQYF. For the CDR3, the DNA is TGCGCCAGCAGCCAAGATCGTGCCGTGCCCGAGCAGTACTTC.

The genes are TRBV13 and TRBJ2-1; TRBD2 matches at 10 bases. The CDR3 consists of 17 residues. V was clipped by 5 bases and J by 3 bases; unmatched bases: 10. The germline CDR1 and CDR2 sequences are PRHDT and FYEKMQ (reference sequence). CDR3 coding DNA: TGTGCCAGCAGCCCCTACCTAGCGGGAGTTGACTACAATGAGCAGTTCTTC. As protein: CASSPYLAGVDYNEQFF.

The J gene is TRBJ2-7, the V gene TRBV7-9, with unresolved D. V gave up 5 bases and J gave up 3 bases, with 5 bases separating them. This CDR3 comprises 11 residues. Per the germline V gene, CDR1 is SEHNR and CDR2 is FQNEAQ (reference sequence). CDR3 amino acids: CASSTDYEQYF. The CDR3 coding sequence is TGTGCCAGCAGCACCGACTACGAGCAGTACTTC.

This chain uses TRBV10-3 with TRBJ1-1; D gene ambiguous. The V gene's germline CDR1 is ENHRY and CDR2 SYGVKD. The CDR3 runs 11 residues. V lost 3 bases, J lost 4 bases, and 3 bases lay in between. The CDR3 DNA sequence: TGTGCCATCAGTGACAGCACTGAAGCTTTCTTT. It encodes CAISDSTEAFF.

This chain connects TRBV7-2 to TRBJ2-6; the D gene is possibly TRBD1 (5 bases). This CDR3 comprises 14 residues. Trimming left V 10 bases short and J 0 bases short, with 10 bases between. Germline-derived CDR1 and CDR2 are SGHTA and FQGNSA. CDR3 in DNA: TGTGCCACCCAGGGTGGCTCTGGGGCCAACGTCCTGACTTTC. Its protein product is CATQGGSGANVLTF.

The V gene is TRBV19, the J gene TRBJ2-1; D may be TRBD2 (6 bases). CDR3 length: 17 residues. Germline loops: CDR1 LNHDA, CDR2 SQIVND (reference sequence). Trimming removed 2 bases at V and 0 bases at J, with 14 bases between. CDR3 residues: CASSIPAWGGSYNEQFF. CDR3 bases: TGTGCCAGTAGTATACCCGCTTGGGGAGGCTCCTACAATGAGCAGTTCTTC. The entire variable domain, with the rest obtained from reference TRBV19 and TRBJ2-1, is as follows: DGGITQSPKYLFRKEGQNVTLSCEQNLNHDAMYWYRQDPGQGLRLIYYSQIVNDFQKGDIAEGYSVSREKKESFPLTVTSAQKNPTAFYLCASSIPAWGGSYNEQFFGPGTRLTVL.

This clone was detected only a few times. V is TRBV2 and J is TRBJ1-6, with D tentatively TRBD1 (6 bases). V lost 5 bases and J lost 0, with 8 bases in between. This CDR3 region has 15 residues. CDR1 and CDR2 from the germline V gene are SNHLY and FYNNEI. Here the CDR3 reads CASSKDSSYNSPLHF. Here the CDR3 DNA reads TGTGCCAGCAGTAAGGACAGCTCCTATAATTCACCCCTCCACTTT.

This sequence joins TRBV6-6 and TRBJ1-1, with a possible D match to TRBD1 (6 bases). Germline V CDR1 and CDR2: MNHNY, SVGAGI (reference sequence). V shed 7 bases and J shed 7 bases, with 25 bases lying between them. The CDR3 extends over 16 amino acids. In DNA, the CDR3 is TGTGCCAGCAATTCCTTTGGGACAACTCGCTTCAGTGAAGCTTTCTTT. It is translated as CASNSFGTTRFSEAFF.